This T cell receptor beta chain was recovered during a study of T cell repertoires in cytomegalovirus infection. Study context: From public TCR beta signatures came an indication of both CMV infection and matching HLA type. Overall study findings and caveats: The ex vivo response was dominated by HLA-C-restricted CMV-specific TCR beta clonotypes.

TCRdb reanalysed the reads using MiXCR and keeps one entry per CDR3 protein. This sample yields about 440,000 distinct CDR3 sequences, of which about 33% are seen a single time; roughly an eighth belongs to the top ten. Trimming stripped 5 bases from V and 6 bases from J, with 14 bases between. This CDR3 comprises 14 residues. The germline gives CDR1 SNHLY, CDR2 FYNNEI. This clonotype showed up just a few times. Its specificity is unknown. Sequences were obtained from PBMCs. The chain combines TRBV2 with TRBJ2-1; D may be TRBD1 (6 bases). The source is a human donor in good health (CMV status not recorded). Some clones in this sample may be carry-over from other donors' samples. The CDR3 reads CASSQRGTSNEQFF. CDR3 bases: TGTGCCAGCAGTCAAAGGGGGACATCCAATGAGCAGTTCTTC.